Below are 27 T cell receptor beta chains sequenced from a single sample in a study of cytomegalovirus exposure and HLA in healthy donors. 13 Jbeta primers and 60 Vbeta primers were used for the PCR. The method was immunoSEQ multiplex PCR; TCRdb's version includes in-frame clones alone and lacks a portion of them. The table shows about 170,000 clones, with 78% occurring only once. Sequencing was done on a sample of PBMCs. The receptor set was obtained from a woman aged 45-59 years in good health and CMV-seropositive.

The CDR3 here is CASSLVLTVGYGYTF. As DNA, the CDR3 is TGTGCCAGCAGCTTGGTCCTTACAGTTGGCTATGGCTACACCTTC. This chain links TRBV5-6 with TRBJ1-2; D remains unclear. The V gene lost 0 bases and the J gene lost 4 bases, with 13 bases spanning the gap. The CDR3 totals 15 residues. The germline V gene has CDR1 SGHDT and CDR2 YYEEEE.

The rearrangement joins TRBV2 to TRBJ2-1; 7 bases map to TRBD2. The V gene end was trimmed by 3 bases and the J gene end by 7 bases; junction bases not matched to a gene: 12. This CDR3 comprises 16 residues. Germline V lookup: CDR1 SNHLY, CDR2 FYNNEI. CDR3 amino acids: CASSDLRIREGNEQFF. CDR3 nucleotide sequence: TGTGCCAGCAGTGACCTCCGGATTAGGGAGGGGAATGAGCAGTTCTTC.

This CDR3 is CASSLGTSGGPSTDTQYF. The DNA of the CDR3 is TGTGCCAGCAGCTTAGGGACTAGCGGGGGTCCAAGCACAGATACGCAGTATTTT. V and J are TRBV13 and TRBJ2-3; 12 nucleotides match TRBD2. CDR3 length: 18 amino acids. The germline V gene encodes CDR1 PRHDT and CDR2 FYEKMQ (reference sequence). Unmatched junction bases numbered 4, after V lost 0 bases and J lost 0 bases.

This clone appeared a few times. This rearrangement joins TRBV21-1 to TRBJ2-7; no check of the table's D call, TRBD2, against the DNA was made. TRBV21-1 represents a pseudogene. The CDR3 spans 13 residues. The DNA for the CDR3 is TGTGCCAGCATCGTTGACTCTCACTACGAGCAGTACTTC. This gives the protein CASIVDSHYEQYF.

The count of this clone is one. The V and J genes are TRBV6-6 and TRBJ1-1; weak D call: TRBD1 (6 bases). The CDR3 sequence is 14 residues long. The V gene lost 6 bases and the J gene lost 0 bases, with 11 bases spanning the gap. Germline assignment: CDR1 MNHNY and CDR2 SVGAGI (reference sequence). CDR3 in amino acids: CASSQQGMNTEAFF. The DNA for the CDR3 is TGTGCCAGCAGCCAACAGGGAATGAACACTGAAGCTTTCTTT.

The rearrangement uses TRBV4-1 and TRBJ1-2, with TRBD1 matching over 10 bases. Germline assignment: CDR1 MGHRA and CDR2 YSYEKL. J gave up 5 bases and V 3 bases, and 3 bases lay outside the gene matches. The CDR3 has 14 residues. The CDR3 region has the DNA TGCGCCAGCAGCCACTCGGACAGGGGGTATGGCTACACCTTC. This gives the protein CASSHSDRGYGYTF.

This clone came up once. This chain joins TRBV21-1 and TRBJ2-1; the table calls TRBD1, which could not be checked here. TRBV21-1 is deemed a pseudogene. The CDR3 spans 16 residues. The CDR3 loop reads CASTLIRDRDYNEQFF. In DNA, the CDR3 is TGTGCCAGCACCTTGATCCGGGACAGGGATTACAATGAGCAGTTCTTC.

A remark on this clone: The DNA is left out, because the CDR3 cannot be placed on it with certainty; the CDR3 is given as TCRdb lists it. The rearrangement joins TRBV25-1 to TRBJ2-1; the listed D gene, TRBD2, was not tested against the DNA. Germline CDR1 reads MGHDK; CDR2 reads SYGVNS. The CDR3 spans 14 amino acids, including both terminal residues. The CDR3 sequence: CASSIVGPGNEQFF.

This chain connects TRBV11-2 to TRBJ1-5, with a tentative D call TRBD1 (6 bases). There are 14 residues in the CDR3. Germline V gene lookup returns CDR1 SGHAT and CDR2 FQNNGV. V was pared by 3 bases and J by 5 bases, with 11 bases between. The CDR3 sequence is CASSFSGTHQPQHF. The CDR3 DNA is TGTGCCAGCAGCTTTTCCGGGACACATCAGCCCCAGCATTTT.

This chain uses TRBV29-1 with TRBJ1-2; possible D gene TRBD1, 6 bases. The CDR3 extends over 16 amino acids. Trimming cost V 0 bases and J 0 bases, with 14 bases left between them. In germline, CDR1 is SQVTM, CDR2 ANQGSEA. CDR3 bases: TGCAGCGTTGAAGACCCATCCAGGGGAGCTAACTATGGCTACACCTTC. It specifies CSVEDPSRGANYGYTF.

V usage is TRBV7-6 and J usage is TRBJ2-1; TRBD1 matches 7 bases. Germline trimming cut 5 bases from V and 4 bases from J; bases unmatched to any gene: 8. The CDR3 sequence is 15 residues long. Germline CDR1 reads SGHVS; CDR2 reads FNYEAQ. The CDR3 sequence: CASSLGTEPYNEQFF. CDR3 nucleotide sequence: TGTGCCAGCAGCCTTGGGACAGAACCTTACAATGAGCAGTTCTTC. Together with reference TRBV7-6 and TRBJ2-1, the CDR3 gives the full variable domain: GAGVSQSPRYKVTKRGQDVALRCDPISGHVSLYWYRQALGQGPEFLTYFNYEAQQDKSGLPNDRFSAERPEGSISTLTIQRTEQRDSAMYRCASSLGTEPYNEQFFGPGTRLTVL.

The V and J genes are TRBV20-1 and TRBJ1-4, with D unclear. The CDR3 contains 10 residues. Trimming left V 7 bases short and J 12 bases short, with 12 bases between. CDR1 and CDR2 from the germline V gene are DFQATT and SNEGSKA (reference sequence). The chain's CDR3 is CSVRLRELFF. CDR3 nucleotides: TGCAGTGTAAGGTTGCGGGAACTGTTTTTT.

The V call is TRBV27, the J call TRBJ2-1, with a weak D call TRBD2 (5 bases). The V gene's germline CDR1 is MNHEY and CDR2 SMNVEV (reference sequence). CDR3 size: 16 residues. The ends were cut back, 3 bases at V and 4 bases at J, with 16 bases in the middle. This chain's CDR3 is CASSFSDSAVYNEQFF. The CDR3 DNA is TGTGCCAGCAGTTTCTCGGACTCGGCGGTTTACAATGAGCAGTTCTTC.

J is TRBJ1-3 and V is TRBV6-6; D not resolved. Germline CDR1 reads MNHNY; CDR2 reads SVGAGI (reference sequence). Deletions cut 8 bases from V and 0 bases from J, with 5 bases between. The CDR3 consists of 12 residues. CDR3 in DNA: TGTGCCAGCGAGGGCTCTGGAAACACCATATATTTT. Protein: CASEGSGNTIYF.

The chain recombines TRBV10-3 with TRBJ1-6; TRBD1 is a possible D gene (5 bases). The CDR3 spans 19 residues. Germline V lookup: CDR1 ENHRY, CDR2 SYGVKD. The ends were cut back, 6 bases at V and 0 bases at J, with 21 bases in the middle. DNA of the CDR3: TGTGCCATCAGCCCGAACGCCGGGGGATTGGGCTCCTATAATTCACCCCTCCACTTT. It yields the protein CAISPNAGGLGSYNSPLHF.

This clone was found a few times. V is TRBV7-2 and J is TRBJ1-1; maybe TRBD1 (5 bases). Trimming pared 1 base from V and 4 bases from J, leaving 7 bases between. Germline V lookup: CDR1 SGHTA, CDR2 FQGNSA. This CDR3 region has 13 residues. The CDR3 region is CASSLGGGTEAFF. CDR3 DNA sequence: TGTGCCAGCAGCTTAGGCGGGGGCACTGAAGCTTTCTTT. The entire variable domain, with the rest obtained from reference TRBV7-2 and TRBJ1-1, is as follows: GAGVSQSPSNKVTEKGKDVELRCDPISGHTALYWYRQSLGQGLEFLIYFQGNSAPDKSGLPSDRFSAERTGGSVSTLTIQRTQQEDSAVYLCASSLGGGTEAFFGQGTRLTVV.

V gene TRBV2 combines with J gene TRBJ1-1, with D hard to call. V lost 2 bases, J lost 4 bases, and 8 bases lay in between. CDR1 is SNHLY, CDR2 FYNNEI, per germline. This CDR3 has 13 amino acids. CDR3: CASSERRATEAFF. The CDR3 coding sequence is TGTGCCAGCAGTGAAAGGAGGGCCACTGAAGCTTTCTTT.

This chain joins TRBV27 and TRBJ1-2; 7 nucleotides align to TRBD1. Germline loops: CDR1 MNHEY, CDR2 SMNVEV (reference sequence). This CDR3 contains 14 residues. J was trimmed by 8 bases and V by 0 bases; bases with no gene match: 6. As DNA, the CDR3 is TGTGCCAGCAGTTTATCCGACAGGGTGAGGGGCTACACCTTC. It yields the protein CASSLSDRVRGYTF.

The chain carries TRBV19 and TRBJ1-5; D is unclear. The CDR3 runs to 12 residues. V lost 4 bases and J lost 4, with 5 bases in between. CDR1 is LNHDA and CDR2 is SQIVND in the germline V gene (reference sequence). CDR3 nucleotides: TGTGCCAGTAGTAGAGGAAATCAGCCCCAGCATTTT. Residues: CASSRGNQPQHF.

The rearrangement links TRBV7-8 to TRBJ1-5; D might be TRBD1 (5 bases). CDR1 is SGHVS, CDR2 FQNEAQ, per germline. The CDR3 runs 16 residues. Trimming removed 7 bases from V and 1 base from J, with 17 bases in between. DNA for the CDR3: TGTGCCAGCACCTGGGATGCGACAGTAAGCAATCAGCCCCAGCATTTT. It encodes CASTWDATVSNQPQHF.

The chain couples TRBV7-9 to TRBJ2-1, with TRBD2 matching 10 bases. This CDR3 region has 18 residues. V lost 5 bases and J lost 7; bases outside the gene matches: 17. Germline CDR1 reads SEHNR; CDR2 reads FQNEAQ (reference sequence). The CDR3 region has the DNA TGTGCCAGCAGCCTCCGCTACCTTACTAGCGGGGAGAGAAATGAGCAGTTCTTC. Translating it yields CASSLRYLTSGERNEQFF.

V gene TRBV23-1 combines with J gene TRBJ2-5; tentative D call: TRBD2 (6 bases). TRBV23-1 is labeled an ORF, and its function is uncertain. Between the trimmed V and J ends, which lost 5 bases and 1 base, there was a span of 14 bases. CDR3 length equals 15 residues. The CDR3 loop is CASSGGNNCQETQYF. CDR3 sequence (DNA): TGCGCCAGCAGTGGGGGGAACAATTGCCAAGAGACCCAGTACTTC.

The sample holds a few counts of this clone. The gene calls are TRBV2 and TRBJ1-1; maybe TRBD1 (6 bases). Germline loops: CDR1 SNHLY, CDR2 FYNNEI. V shed 3 bases and J shed 7 bases, with 18 bases lying between them. The CDR3 spans 15 residues. The CDR3 region has the DNA TGTGCCAGCAGTGACTCGACAGGCACCCGAATTGAAGCTTTCTTT. It yields the protein CASSDSTGTRIEAFF.

The chain uses TRBV7-9 and TRBJ1-3; 7 nucleotides agree with TRBD1. Germline lookup yields CDR1 SEHNR and CDR2 FQNEAQ (reference sequence). CDR3 length: 15 amino acids. Unmatched junction bases numbered 5, after V lost 4 bases and J lost 2 bases. CDR3 nucleotides: TGTGCCAGCAGCTCTCCCGACAGGGCTGGAAACACCATATATTTT. Encoded protein: CASSSPDRAGNTIYF.

This clone was recorded a few times. The chain carries TRBV7-8 and TRBJ1-5, with D unclear. The CDR3 totals 15 residues. The V end was cut by 4 bases, the J end by 4 bases, with 14 bases between. Germline loops: CDR1 SGHVS, CDR2 FQNEAQ. In nucleotides, the CDR3 is TGTGCCAGCAGCTCATCGCCAAGCCCAAATCAGCCCCAGCATTTT. Translated, it gives CASSSSPSPNQPQHF.

V gene TRBV2 combines with J gene TRBJ2-1; TRBD2 agrees at 16 bases. Germline CDR1 and CDR2: SNHLY and FYNNEI. The CDR3 is 19 residues long. Trimming cost V 4 bases and J 2 bases; bases outside gene matches: 8. The CDR3 nucleotides are TGTGCCAGCAGTGTAGGGGGACTAGCGGGGGGGCCAGCCTACAATGAGCAGTTCTTC. Protein sequence: CASSVGGLAGGPAYNEQFF.

The rearrangement uses TRBV7-6 and TRBJ2-5; D is possibly TRBD1 (6 bases). The J call may be in error: the DNA end matches TRBJ2-7 better. Germline-derived CDR1 and CDR2 are SGHVS and FNYEAQ. CDR3 size: 13 residues. The CDR3 nucleotides read TGTGCCAGCAGCTTGGGACACCTCTACGAGCAGTACTTC. Residues: CASSLGHLYEQYF.